This T cell receptor (beta chain) was sequenced during a study of cytomegalovirus exposure and HLA in healthy donors. Study as a whole: Genetic ancestry analysis placed about 80% of the 350 to 500 donors that were genotyped in the Caucasian-associated cluster. Study-wide results and limits: Relative to the approximately 670-donor mean, N-insertions were reportedly fewer in an Asian-associated ancestry cluster in a later analysis. One variant, a missense change in DCLRE1C, was linked in a later analysis to TCR beta V- and J-gene trimming. Presence/absence analyses rested on an assumption that sequencing depth was roughly uniform across donors.

In the PCR, 60 Vbeta and 13 Jbeta primers were used. The protocol was immunoSEQ multiplex PCR, while the TCRdb copy is restricted to in-frame clones and leaves out a portion. The table includes about 200,000 clones, about 85% detected once. V lost 3 bases, J lost 3 bases, and 12 bases stayed unmatched. Germline loops: CDR1 MNHNS, CDR2 SASEGT. The CDR3 loop spans 18 amino acids. Of note for this clone: Antigen specificity is unknown.

J is TRBJ2-5 and V is TRBV6-1; 11 nucleotides match TRBD2. Sequencing input: PBMCs. This clonotype was sampled from a woman aged 45-59 years in good health and CMV-seronegative. Here the CDR3 reads CASSERIAGGPGEETQYF. The CDR3 DNA follows: TGTGCCAGCAGTGAGCGGATAGCGGGAGGGCCGGGGGAAGAGACCCAGTACTTC.